This T cell receptor (beta chain) was identified in a study of blood T cell repertoires in COVID-19. V dropped 5 bases and J dropped 2 bases, with 9 bases sitting between them. Looked up from germline, CDR1 is ENHRY and CDR2 is SYGVKD. The CDR3 loop spans 14 amino acids. Some clones are missing from TCRdb's copy, which holds only in-frame ones; the method was immunoSEQ multiplex PCR. The repertoire holds roughly 250,000 clones, with more than 75% as singletons. The J gene is TRBJ2-2, the V gene TRBV10-3; a possible D gene is TRBD2 (5 bases). The material sequenced was peripheral blood. The TCR originated in a middle-aged woman who had recovered from COVID-19. The CDR3 coding sequence is TGTGCCATCAGTCCTAGCCCAAACACCGGGGAGCTGTTTTTT. Protein sequence: CAISPSPNTGELFF.